This T cell receptor beta chain originates from a study of cytomegalovirus exposure and HLA in healthy donors. Study in general: Researchers found that roughly 80% of 350 to 500 genotyped donors fell within the Caucasian-associated ancestry cluster. Study-wide results and limits: In vitro testing confirmed a few CMV-associated chains as specific for CMV antigens. Earlier findings revealed that most TCR beta V segments proved productive either about 87% or about 30% of the time. What a later analysis showed was that several of the most significant clusters appeared linked to common viral pathogens.

13 Jbeta primers and 60 Vbeta primers were used for the PCR. Clones were sequenced by immunoSEQ multiplex PCR, and TCRdb holds only the in-frame ones, with some missing. The sample consists of tens of thousands of clones, roughly 69% of them appearing once. On this clone: Antigen unknown.

Trimming at V came to 0 bases and at J to 6 bases, leaving 9 bases not matched to a gene. The CDR3 totals 17 residues. Germline assignment: CDR1 LGHNA and CDR2 YSLEER. The sequence came from a woman aged 25-40 years in good health and CMV-seronegative. The chain recombines TRBV4-3 with TRBJ2-3, with 10 positions matching TRBD2. The specimen was PBMCs. The CDR3 sequence: CASSQEFEREGWDTQYF. The CDR3 region has the DNA TGCGCCAGCAGCCAAGAGTTTGAGCGGGAGGGGTGGGATACGCAGTATTTT.